Each of the 7 T cell receptor beta chains below was sequenced from the same sample in a study of CD8 T cells in Susac syndrome. The authors reverse transcribed roughly 0.5 to 1 ug RNA with random hexamers. MiXCR, applied by TCRdb to the immunoSEQ multiplex PCR reads, yields one record per CDR3 protein. This table has approximately 100,000 distinct CDR3 sequences, around 93% appearing once. Source material: CD8+ T cells from PBMCs. These receptors originate from a human donor in good health.

The chain is built from TRBV4-3 and TRBJ1-4, with D unresolved. The CDR3 extends over 14 amino acids. V was trimmed by 6 bases and J by 0 bases, leaving 8 bases between them. Per germline, CDR1 LGHNA and CDR2 YSLEER. CDR3 nucleotide sequence: TGCGCCAGCAGTCCAGAGGCAACTAATGAAAAACTGTTTTTT. It yields the protein CASSPEATNEKLFF.

This chain uses TRBV19 with TRBJ2-1, with D possibly being TRBD1 (6 bases). CDR1 is LNHDA and CDR2 is SQIVND in the germline V gene (reference sequence). The CDR3 sequence is 17 residues long. V dropped 0 bases and J dropped 4 bases, with 16 bases sitting between them. The DNA for the CDR3 is TGTGCCAGTAGTATAGATCTATTAGGACAGAGGTACAATGAGCAGTTCTTC. Translated: CASSIDLLGQRYNEQFF.

CDR3 loop: CASSSTPTRGSYNEQFF. CDR3 DNA sequence: TGTGCCAGCTCATCGACCCCAACCCGAGGGTCCTACAATGAGCAGTTCTTC. The chain joins TRBV18 to TRBJ2-1; D may be TRBD2 (5 bases). V lost 5 bases to trimming and J lost 1 base, with 18 bases between them. Germline loops: CDR1 KGHSH, CDR2 LQKENI. This CDR3 comprises 17 residues. The whole variable domain, filled in from reference TRBV18 and TRBJ2-1, reads NAGVMQNPRHLVRRRGQEARLRCSPMKGHSHVYWYRQLPEEGLKFMVYLQKENIIDESGMPKERFSAEFPKEGPSILRIQQVVRGDSAAYFCASSSTPTRGSYNEQFFGPGTRLTVL.

This clonotype has a handful of counts. The CDR3 is CATSRAPAGGPYEQYF. Written as DNA, the CDR3 is TGTGCCACCAGCAGAGCGCCAGCGGGAGGGCCCTACGAGCAGTACTTC. The V and J genes are TRBV15 and TRBJ2-7, with 10 bases aligning to TRBD2. Unmatched junction bases numbered 5, after V lost 1 base and J lost 2 bases. This CDR3 spans 16 amino acids. Germline CDR1 LNHNV, CDR2 YYDKDF (reference sequence).

The CDR3 is CSVAGGSGVYEQYF. In nucleotides, the CDR3 is TGCAGCGTGGCCGGGGGGTCAGGGGTTTACGAGCAGTACTTC. V gene TRBV29-1 combines with J gene TRBJ2-7; TRBD2 is a possible D gene (7 bases). The CDR3 is 14 amino acids. Trimming stripped 6 bases from V and 4 bases from J, with 19 bases between. Germline CDR1 and CDR2: SQVTM and ANQGSEA.

The chain links TRBV6-1 to TRBJ2-7; D possibly corresponds to TRBD2 (5 bases). The V end was cut by 8 bases, the J end by 3 bases, with 11 bases between. Germline values: CDR1 MNHNS, CDR2 SASEGT. CDR3 size: 12 residues. The chain's CDR3 is CASAGHNYEQYF. The CDR3 DNA follows: TGTGCCAGCGCGGGTCACAACTACGAGCAGTACTTC.

V is TRBV19 and J is TRBJ2-2; 10 nucleotides match TRBD2. J lost 4 bases, V lost 9 bases, and 11 bases had no gene match. The CDR3 length is 16 residues. Germline CDR1 LNHDA, CDR2 SQIVND (reference sequence). The CDR3 region is CASIPTSGKSTGELFF. The DNA for the CDR3 is TGTGCCAGCATCCCTACTAGCGGGAAGAGCACCGGGGAGCTGTTTTTT.